The entry below describes one TCR beta chain. Its antigen is undetermined. With 2 bases clipped from V and 10 bases from J, the junction kept 3 bases outside the gene matches. The CDR3 sequence is 14 residues long. Germline V gives CDR1 MRHNA, CDR2 SNTAGT. The data derive from a study of T cell repertoires in aging, cancer and after chemotherapy. Points from the study as a whole: Compared with age-matched healthy donors, untreated hematological or solid cancer patients showed higher blood TCR clonality.

TRB rearrangements spanning V, D and J were amplified using mixed TRB-A/B primers. MiXCR, applied by TCRdb to the multiplex PCR reads, yields one record per CDR3 protein. The sample records approximately 2,200 distinct CDR3 sequences, 28% being singletons. Amplification of TCR beta used genomic DNA extracted from peripheral blood. V usage is TRBV6-4 and J usage is TRBJ2-1, with 12 bases fitting TRBD2. The TCR originated in a human donor with a solid tumor. Sequenced sample: blood. In nucleotides, the CDR3 is TGTGCCAGCAGTGACGGACTAGCGGGGATCGAGCAGTTCTTC. Translated: CASSDGLAGIEQFF.